A single sample is the source of the 25 T cell receptor beta chains below, sequenced in a study of control samples from healthy donors and cancer patients. Libraries were prepared by immunoSEQ multiplex PCR; TCRdb keeps only in-frame clonotypes and omits some of them. In the table there are some 150,000 clones, roughly 94% of which are singletons. Sequenced: blood. These receptor sequences come from a man aged 40-49 years in good health.

This clone was detected only a few times. The chain carries TRBV5-1 and TRBJ1-6; TRBD1 is a possible D gene (5 bases). Germline V gene lookup returns CDR1 SGHRS and CDR2 YFSETQ. Trimming removed 4 bases from V and 6 bases from J, with 14 bases in between. The CDR3 length is 15 residues. DNA of the CDR3: TGCGCCAGCAGCCCTAGGGGAATTGGTAATTCACCCCTCCACTTT. Protein sequence: CASSPRGIGNSPLHF.

The V and J genes are TRBV24-1 and TRBJ1-5; unclear D gene. V gave up 10 bases and J gave up 9 bases, with 12 bases separating them. Germline CDR1 is KGHDR and CDR2 is SFDVKD. This CDR3 is 11 amino acids long. The CDR3 sequence: CATKTKGPQHF. For the CDR3, the DNA is TGTGCCACTAAAACAAAAGGGCCCCAGCATTTT.

The chain has TRBV4-3 and TRBJ1-2; D is possibly TRBD1 (6 bases). The CDR3 has 15 residues. Trimming shortened V by 1 base and J by 7 bases, and 16 bases separated the two germline ends. Per the germline V gene, CDR1 is LGHNA and CDR2 is YSLEER. The CDR3 coding sequence is TGCGCCAGCAGCCAAGCACAGGGAAGTGCCGGTGGCTACACCTTC. As protein: CASSQAQGSAGGYTF.

V gene TRBV6-5 combines with J gene TRBJ2-1; the D gene is possibly TRBD1 (6 bases). The V gene lost 5 bases and the J gene lost 9 bases, with 14 bases spanning the gap. Germline V gene sequence: CDR1 MNHEY, CDR2 SVGAGI. The CDR3 loop spans 13 amino acids. The CDR3 protein is CASSTWTVTEQFF. The DNA for the CDR3 is TGTGCCAGCAGTACCTGGACAGTAACTGAGCAGTTCTTC.

This clone was seen a single time. The chain links TRBV7-6 to TRBJ2-2, with TRBD2 identical over 13 bases. This CDR3 spans 22 amino acids. Trimming took 3 bases from V and 2 from J; bases not matched to a gene: 18. Germline V gene lookup returns CDR1 SGHVS and CDR2 FNYEAQ. The CDR3 reads CASSFQSRTSGGYEPNTGELFF. The CDR3 region has the DNA TGTGCCAGCAGCTTCCAGTCCAGGACTAGCGGGGGATACGAACCCAACACCGGGGAGCTGTTTTTT.

The chain is built from TRBV28 and TRBJ1-2; D gene ambiguous. Germline V CDR1 and CDR2: MDHEN, SYDVKM. The V gene lost 1 base and the J gene lost 7 bases, with 16 bases spanning the gap. The CDR3 loop spans 15 amino acids. CDR3 region: CASSLLAGALGGYTF. The DNA of the CDR3 is TGTGCCAGCAGTTTATTGGCGGGAGCACTTGGTGGCTACACCTTC.

The genes are TRBV20-1 and TRBJ1-5; D might be TRBD1 (6 bases). The CDR3 is 13 residues long. Germline CDR1 and CDR2: DFQATT and SNEGSKA (reference sequence). With 3 bases removed from V and 5 bases from J, the gap between germline ends came to 11 bases. The CDR3 region is CSASGTPHQPQHF. CDR3 in DNA: TGCAGTGCTAGTGGGACACCTCATCAGCCCCAGCATTTT.

The gene calls are TRBV6-5 and TRBJ2-3; D perhaps matches TRBD2 (6 bases). The length of the CDR3 is 15 residues. The germline V gene encodes CDR1 MNHEY and CDR2 SVGAGI. V dropped 0 bases and J dropped 5 bases, with 12 bases sitting between them. CDR3 sequence (DNA): TGTGCCAGCAGTTACTCGAGTTGGGGAGGAGATACGCAGTATTTT. It specifies CASSYSSWGGDTQYF.

This chain connects TRBV28 to TRBJ2-4; the D gene is possibly TRBD1 (5 bases). Germline values: CDR1 MDHEN, CDR2 SYDVKM. The CDR3 contains 16 residues. Trimming took off 4 bases at V and 4 bases at J, with 17 bases between the two ends. The DNA for the CDR3 is TGTGCCAGCAGTTCCGCAAGGGGTAGTGGAAAAAACATTCAGTACTTC. Translating it yields CASSSARGSGKNIQYF.

This clone was observed once. CDR3 in amino acids: CASSPDQVGNTF. The CDR3 DNA is TGTGCCAGCTCACCGGACCAAGTAGGGAACACCTTC. The J gene is TRBJ1-2, the V gene TRBV18; D call uncertain. CDR1 and CDR2 from the germline V gene are KGHSH and LQKENI. V lost 3 bases and J 12 bases, leaving 14 bases between the germline ends. This CDR3 contains 12 residues.

The chain links TRBV6-6 to TRBJ2-3; TRBD1 aligns across 7 bases. The J segment lost 4 bases and the V segment lost 4 bases, leaving 5 bases of the junction unmatched. The CDR3 runs to 14 residues. Germline V gene lookup returns CDR1 MNHNY and CDR2 SVGAGI (reference sequence). CDR3 region: CASSSAGGSDTQYF. The DNA of the CDR3 is TGTGCCAGCAGTTCGGCAGGGGGATCAGATACGCAGTATTTT.

The chain has TRBV9 and TRBJ1-4, with a tentative D call TRBD1 (6 bases). Germline lookup yields CDR1 SGDLS and CDR2 YYNGEE. The ends were cut back, 0 bases at V and 1 base at J, with 10 bases in the middle. The CDR3 extends over 16 amino acids. CDR3 bases: TGTGCCAGCAGCGTAGGGGGGGCAGTAACTAATGAAAAACTGTTTTTT. Protein sequence: CASSVGGAVTNEKLFF.

In DNA, the CDR3 is TGTGCCAGCAGTGAGGGGGCGGGACAGAACTATGGCTACACCTTC. Amino acids: CASSEGAGQNYGYTF. The chain couples TRBV6-1 to TRBJ1-2; 7 bases are a match to TRBD1. This CDR3 has 15 residues. Germline values: CDR1 MNHNS, CDR2 SASEGT. V trimming: 3 bases; J trimming: 2 bases; junction bases outside the gene matches: 6.

The gene calls are TRBV19 and TRBJ1-3, with TRBD1 identical over 7 bases. The germline CDR1 and CDR2 sequences are LNHDA and SQIVND (reference sequence). V shed 5 bases, J shed 0 bases, and the junction held 10 bases outside the gene matches. The CDR3 spans 17 residues. CDR3: CASSRDRPTSSGNTIYF. DNA of the CDR3: TGTGCCAGTAGTCGGGACAGACCCACCTCCTCTGGAAACACCATATATTTT.

The V and J genes are TRBV24-1 and TRBJ2-2; possibly TRBD1 for D (6 bases). Germline V CDR1 and CDR2: KGHDR, SFDVKD. The germline V and J ends were trimmed by 5 bases and 2 bases, with 8 bases remaining between them. This CDR3 is 14 amino acids long. For the CDR3, the DNA is TGTGCCACCAGTGGGACAGCCAACACCGGGGAGCTGTTTTTT. Encoded protein: CATSGTANTGELFF.

The chain recombines TRBV7-9 with TRBJ2-4; TRBD2 is a possible D gene (5 bases). There are 13 residues in the CDR3. Germline V gene sequence: CDR1 SEHNR, CDR2 FQNEAQ (reference sequence). V was trimmed by 3 bases and J by 7 bases, leaving 10 bases between them. The CDR3 spells CASSFPPGNIQYF. CDR3 sequence (DNA): TGTGCCAGCAGCTTCCCCCCGGGGAACATTCAGTACTTC.

This clone was seen only once. The V gene is TRBV21-1, the J gene TRBJ2-2; the table's D call, TRBD2, has no DNA check behind it. TRBV21-1 is given as a pseudogene. The CDR3 is 14 amino acids. CDR3 sequence: CASSRYRLTGELFF. Written as DNA, the CDR3 is TGTGCCAGCAGCCGTTACAGACTAACCGGGGAGCTGTTTTTT.

The chain links TRBV24-1 to TRBJ2-7; D not certain. Looked up from germline, CDR1 is KGHDR and CDR2 is SFDVKD. With 11 bases removed from V and 5 bases from J, the gap between germline ends came to 12 bases. This CDR3 is built from 11 residues. CDR3 in DNA: TGTGCCAATGACGCCCCCCACGAGCAGTACTTC. Its translation: CANDAPHEQYF.

The chain recombines TRBV5-6 with TRBJ1-6, with no clear D. V lost 1 base to trimming and J lost 10 bases, with 15 bases between them. The CDR3 is 15 residues long. From germline, CDR1 is SGHDT and CDR2 YYEEEE. The chain's CDR3 is CASSLREGHLSPLHF. Here the CDR3 DNA reads TGTGCCAGCAGCTTGAGGGAGGGCCATCTCTCACCCCTCCACTTT.

The chain couples TRBV13 to TRBJ1-3, with unresolved D. This CDR3 is 12 amino acids long. Germline CDR1 reads PRHDT; CDR2 reads FYEKMQ (reference sequence). Trimming cost V 5 bases and J 3 bases, with 5 bases left between them. CDR3 sequence reads: CASSRRGNTIYF. The DNA for the CDR3 is TGTGCCAGCAGCCGTCGTGGAAACACCATATATTTT.

The DNA for the CDR3 is TGTGCCAGCAGCGTGGCGGGGGCTAGCTCCTACGAGCAGTACTTC. Its protein is CASSVAGASSYEQYF. The gene calls are TRBV27 and TRBJ2-7; tentative D call: TRBD2 (7 bases). The CDR3 totals 15 residues. The germline V gene has CDR1 MNHEY and CDR2 SMNVEV (reference sequence). Between the trimmed V and J ends, which lost 6 bases and 0 bases, there was a span of 15 bases.

This chain uses TRBV5-1 with TRBJ1-2; 7 positions match TRBD1. The CDR3 has 13 amino acids. Trimming took 1 base from V and 6 from J; bases not matched to a gene: 3. CDR1 and CDR2 (germline): SGHRS, YFSETQ. CDR3 nucleotide sequence: TGCGCCAGCAGCTTGACAGGGGCGGATGGCTACACCTTC. It translates to CASSLTGADGYTF.

This clone was picked up one time. The V call is TRBV5-1, the J call TRBJ1-2; TRBD1 agrees at 8 bases. Germline lookup yields CDR1 SGHRS and CDR2 YFSETQ. The CDR3 is 14 residues long. J lost 4 bases, V lost 3 bases, and 5 bases had no gene match. For the CDR3, the DNA is TGCGCCAGCAGCTCCTCACAGGGGGGCTATGGCTACACCTTC. This encodes CASSSSQGGYGYTF.

The rearrangement links TRBV27 to TRBJ1-1, with D perhaps TRBD1 (5 bases). The CDR3 length is 16 residues. V was trimmed by 4 bases and J by 5 bases, leaving 20 bases between them. Looked up from germline, CDR1 is MNHEY and CDR2 is SMNVEV (reference sequence). CDR3 sequence reads: CASSSGARGAGTEAFF. The CDR3, as DNA: TGTGCCAGCAGTTCCGGGGCGAGGGGCGCAGGGACTGAAGCTTTCTTT.

As to this clone: A junction end diverges from the germline sequence, so it may reflect a read error. This sample includes further DNA sequences coding for the same CDR3. CDR3 region: CASSEGLTPYEQYF. DNA for the CDR3: TGTGCCAGCAGCGAAGGACTTACCCCCTACGAGCAGTACTTC. The rearrangement uses TRBV2 and TRBJ2-7, with D possibly matching TRBD2 (5 bases). Germline CDR1 reads SNHLY; CDR2 reads FYNNEI. This CDR3 spans 14 amino acids.